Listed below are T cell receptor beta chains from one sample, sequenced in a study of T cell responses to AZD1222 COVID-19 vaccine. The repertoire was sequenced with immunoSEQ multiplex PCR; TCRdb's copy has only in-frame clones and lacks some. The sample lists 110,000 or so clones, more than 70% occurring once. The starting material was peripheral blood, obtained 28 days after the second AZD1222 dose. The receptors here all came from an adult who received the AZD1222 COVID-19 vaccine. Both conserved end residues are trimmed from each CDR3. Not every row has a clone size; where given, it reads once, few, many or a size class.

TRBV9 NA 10 ASNRQSYGYT
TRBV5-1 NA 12 ASSLSLNQETQY
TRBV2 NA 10 ARQGSNSPLH
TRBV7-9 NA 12 ASSLVSGGSEQF
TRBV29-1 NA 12 SVARQGGTGELF
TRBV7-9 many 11 ASSLEVPYGYT
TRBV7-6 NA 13 ASSLEFAGDQPQH
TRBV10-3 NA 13 AISEWGQGTREQY
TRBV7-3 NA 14 ASSSSGGAFLDTQY
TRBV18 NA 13 ASALGTGYYNEQF
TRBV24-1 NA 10 ATSDWAGVWY
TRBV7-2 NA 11 ASSLRDRDEQY
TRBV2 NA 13 ASSPLTVSGNTIY
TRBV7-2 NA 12 ASSARTGQETQY
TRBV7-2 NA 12 ASSLGQPPYEQY
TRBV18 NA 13 ASSPPVGAGNTIY
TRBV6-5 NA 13 ASSRTSGFYNEQF
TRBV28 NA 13 ASSLYEGGNQPQH